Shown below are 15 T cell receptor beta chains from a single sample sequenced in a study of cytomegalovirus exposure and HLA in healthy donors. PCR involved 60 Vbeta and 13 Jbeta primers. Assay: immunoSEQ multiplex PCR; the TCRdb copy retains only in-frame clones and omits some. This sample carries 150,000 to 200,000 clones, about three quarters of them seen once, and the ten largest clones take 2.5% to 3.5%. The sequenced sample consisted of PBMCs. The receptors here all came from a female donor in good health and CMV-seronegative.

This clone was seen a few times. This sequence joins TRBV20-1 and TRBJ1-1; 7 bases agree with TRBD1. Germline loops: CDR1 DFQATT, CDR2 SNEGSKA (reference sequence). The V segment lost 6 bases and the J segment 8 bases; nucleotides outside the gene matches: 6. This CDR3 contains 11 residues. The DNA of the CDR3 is TGCAGTGCGTCCGGGACAGAAGAAGCTTTCTTT. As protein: CSASGTEEAFF.

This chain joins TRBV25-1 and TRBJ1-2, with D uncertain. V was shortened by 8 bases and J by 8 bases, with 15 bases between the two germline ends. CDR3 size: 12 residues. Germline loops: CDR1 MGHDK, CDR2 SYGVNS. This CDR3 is CASGPGGGGYTF. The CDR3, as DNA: TGTGCCAGCGGGCCGGGAGGCGGCGGCTACACCTTC.

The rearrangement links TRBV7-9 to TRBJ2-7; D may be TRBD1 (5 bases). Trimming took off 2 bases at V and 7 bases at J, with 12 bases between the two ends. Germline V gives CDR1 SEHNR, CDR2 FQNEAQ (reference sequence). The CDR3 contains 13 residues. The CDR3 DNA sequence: TGTGCCAGCAGCTTAATGGAGTCAGGGGAGCAGTACTTC. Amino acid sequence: CASSLMESGEQYF.

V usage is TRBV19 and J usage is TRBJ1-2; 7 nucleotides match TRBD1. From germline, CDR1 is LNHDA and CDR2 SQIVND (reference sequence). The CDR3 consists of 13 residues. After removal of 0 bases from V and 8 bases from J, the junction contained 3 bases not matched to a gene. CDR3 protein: CASSIEGQRGYTF. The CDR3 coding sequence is TGTGCCAGTAGTATAGAGGGACAGAGGGGCTACACCTTC.

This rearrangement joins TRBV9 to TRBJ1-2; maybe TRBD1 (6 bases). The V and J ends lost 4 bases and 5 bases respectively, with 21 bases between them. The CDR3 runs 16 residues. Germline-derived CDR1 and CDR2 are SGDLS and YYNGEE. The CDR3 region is CASSTQTGYETYGYTF. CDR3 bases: TGTGCCAGCAGCACCCAAACAGGGTACGAAACTTATGGCTACACCTTC.

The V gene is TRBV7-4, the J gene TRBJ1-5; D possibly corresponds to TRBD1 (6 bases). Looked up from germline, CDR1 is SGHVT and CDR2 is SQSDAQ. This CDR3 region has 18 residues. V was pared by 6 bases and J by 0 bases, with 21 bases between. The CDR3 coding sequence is TGTGCCAGCAGGTTAAAACGGGACAAACGCCTTAGCAATCAGCCCCAGCATTTT. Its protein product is CASRLKRDKRLSNQPQHF.

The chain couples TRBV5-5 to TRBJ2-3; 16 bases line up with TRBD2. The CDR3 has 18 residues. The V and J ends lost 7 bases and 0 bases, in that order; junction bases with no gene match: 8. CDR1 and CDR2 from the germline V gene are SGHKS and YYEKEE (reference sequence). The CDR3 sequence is CASATPGLAGGSTDTQYF. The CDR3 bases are TGTGCCAGCGCAACACCGGGACTAGCGGGGGGGAGCACAGATACGCAGTATTTT.

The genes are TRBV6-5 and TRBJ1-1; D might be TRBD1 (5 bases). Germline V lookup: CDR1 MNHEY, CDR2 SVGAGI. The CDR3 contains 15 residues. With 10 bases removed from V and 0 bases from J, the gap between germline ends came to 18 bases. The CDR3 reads CATRARGRMNTEAFF. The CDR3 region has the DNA TGTGCCACCAGGGCACGCGGGCGGATGAACACTGAAGCTTTCTTT.

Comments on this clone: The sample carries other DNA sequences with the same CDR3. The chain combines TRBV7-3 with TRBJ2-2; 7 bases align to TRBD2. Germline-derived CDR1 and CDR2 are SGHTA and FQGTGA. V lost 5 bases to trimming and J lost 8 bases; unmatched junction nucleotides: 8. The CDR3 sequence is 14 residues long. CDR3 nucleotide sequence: TGTGCCAGCAGCCCAGAGCTAGCGGCGGGGGAGCTGTTTTTT. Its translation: CASSPELAAGELFF.

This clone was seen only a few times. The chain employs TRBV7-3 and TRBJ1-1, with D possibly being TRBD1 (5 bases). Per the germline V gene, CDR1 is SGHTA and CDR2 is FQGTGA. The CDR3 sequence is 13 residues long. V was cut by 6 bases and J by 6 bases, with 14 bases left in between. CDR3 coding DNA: TGTGCCAGCAGTAGGGGAAGAGGCTCTGAAGCTTTCTTT. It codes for CASSRGRGSEAFF.

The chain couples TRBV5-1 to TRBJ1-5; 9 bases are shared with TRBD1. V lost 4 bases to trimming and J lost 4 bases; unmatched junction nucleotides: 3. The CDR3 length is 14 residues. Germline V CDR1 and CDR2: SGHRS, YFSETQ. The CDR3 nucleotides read TGCGCCAGCAGCGTGGGACAGGGAAATCAGCCCCAGCATTTT. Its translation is CASSVGQGNQPQHF.

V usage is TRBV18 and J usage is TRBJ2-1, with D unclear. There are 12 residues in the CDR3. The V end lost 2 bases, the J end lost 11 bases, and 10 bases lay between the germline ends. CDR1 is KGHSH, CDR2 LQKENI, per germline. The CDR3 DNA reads TGTGCCAGCTCACCATACTCGGAGAAGCAGTTCTTC. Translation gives CASSPYSEKQFF.

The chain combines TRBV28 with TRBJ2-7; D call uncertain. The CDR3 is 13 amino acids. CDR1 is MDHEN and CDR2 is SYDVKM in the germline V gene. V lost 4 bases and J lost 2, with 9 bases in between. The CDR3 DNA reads TGTGCCAGCAGTTCCGAACTTCCCTACGAGCAGTACTTC. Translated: CASSSELPYEQYF. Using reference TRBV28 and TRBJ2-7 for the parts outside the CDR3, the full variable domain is DVKVTQSSRYLVKRTGEKVFLECVQDMDHENMFWYRQDPGLGLRLIYFSYDVKMKEKGDIPEGYSVSREKKERFSLILESASTNQTSMYLCASSSELPYEQYFGPGTRLTVT.

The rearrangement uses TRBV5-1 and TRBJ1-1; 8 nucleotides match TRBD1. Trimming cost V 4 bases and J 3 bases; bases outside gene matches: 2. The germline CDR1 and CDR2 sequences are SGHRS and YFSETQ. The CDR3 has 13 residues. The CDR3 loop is CASSQQGDTEAFF. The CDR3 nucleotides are TGCGCCAGCAGCCAACAGGGGGACACTGAAGCTTTCTTT.

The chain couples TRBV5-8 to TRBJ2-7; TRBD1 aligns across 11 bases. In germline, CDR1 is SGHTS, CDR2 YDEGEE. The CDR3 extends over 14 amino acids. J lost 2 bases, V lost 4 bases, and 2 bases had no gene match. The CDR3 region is CASSRGQGAYEQYF. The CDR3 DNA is TGTGCCAGCAGCCGGGGACAGGGGGCCTACGAGCAGTACTTC.